This passage covers 27 T cell receptor beta chains from one sample sequenced in a study of radiotherapy plus CTLA-4 blockade in lung cancer. This table comes from immunoSEQ multiplex PCR, and its TCRdb copy is limited to in-frame clones, with some not included. The sample contains about 98,000 clones, 75% to 85% of which appear only once. Sequencing was performed on peripheral blood, taken from a patient treated with radiotherapy plus ipilimumab. These receptors all come from a human donor with non-small cell lung cancer who had a partial response to radiotherapy plus ipilimumab.

The chain has TRBV18 and TRBJ2-2; D is perhaps TRBD1 (6 bases). The V gene's germline CDR1 is KGHSH and CDR2 LQKENI. V shed 0 bases and J shed 0 bases, with 8 bases lying between them. This CDR3 has 16 residues. CDR3 protein: CASSPPQGANTGELFF. In nucleotides, the CDR3 is TGTGCCAGCTCACCACCACAGGGTGCGAACACCGGGGAGCTGTTTTTT.

The chain has TRBV7-2 and TRBJ1-1; TRBD1 aligns across 7 bases. Germline V gene sequence: CDR1 SGHTA, CDR2 FQGNSA. This CDR3 spans 17 amino acids. After removal of 3 bases from V and 0 bases from J, the junction contained 10 bases not matched to a gene. DNA of the CDR3: TGTGCCAGCAGCTTTAGGCCCTCGGGACAGTTGAACACTGAAGCTTTCTTT. Amino acids: CASSFRPSGQLNTEAFF. Full variable domain (remainder filled in from reference TRBV7-2 and TRBJ1-1): GAGVSQSPSNKVTEKGKDVELRCDPISGHTALYWYRQSLGQGLEFLIYFQGNSAPDKSGLPSDRFSAERTGGSVSTLTIQRTQQEDSAVYLCASSFRPSGQLNTEAFFGQGTRLTVV.

This clone was picked up one time. CDR3 amino acids: CSVEGTTSSYNEQFF. The CDR3 nucleotides read TGCAGCGTTGAAGGGACTACCAGCTCCTACAATGAGCAGTTCTTC. The V and J genes are TRBV29-1 and TRBJ2-1; D perhaps matches TRBD2 (6 bases). This CDR3 contains 15 residues. Germline V CDR1 and CDR2: SQVTM, ANQGSEA. V was clipped by 1 base and J by 0 bases, with 10 bases between them.

V is TRBV5-1 and J is TRBJ2-1, with a weak D call TRBD1 (5 bases). V was cut by 0 bases and J by 2 bases, with 12 bases left in between. The V gene's germline CDR1 is SGHRS and CDR2 YFSETQ. CDR3 length equals 16 residues. Written as DNA, the CDR3 is TGCGCCAGCAGCTTGGTCCCAGGGTCTACCTACAATGAGCAGTTCTTC. It is translated as CASSLVPGSTYNEQFF.

This rearrangement joins TRBV6-6 to TRBJ2-3; D perhaps matches TRBD2 (7 bases). Trimming took 4 bases from V and 4 from J, leaving 18 bases between them. The germline gives CDR1 MNHNY, CDR2 SVGAGI (reference sequence). CDR3 size: 16 residues. The CDR3 region is CASSSKGGAYADTQYF. The CDR3 coding sequence is TGTGCCAGCAGTTCAAAAGGGGGGGCCTATGCAGATACGCAGTATTTT.

With respect to this clone: At one end, the junction sequence differs from germline, possibly due to a read error. DNA for the CDR3: TGTGCCAGCAGCCAAAGGGCGGGCCCTGGGAACACCATATATTTT. Amino acid sequence: CASSQRAGPGNTIYF. V usage is TRBV11-2 and J usage is TRBJ1-3; D ambiguous. Germline V gene data show CDR1 as SGHAT and CDR2 as FQNNGV. The length of the CDR3 is 15 residues.

The chain employs TRBV7-3 and TRBJ2-3; 9 bases line up with TRBD2. The CDR3 consists of 17 residues. Losses at the gene ends were 0 bases for V and 2 bases for J; bases not matched to a gene: 6. Germline assignment: CDR1 SGHTA and CDR2 FQGTGA. The CDR3 spells CASSLTRASGVTDTQYF. The CDR3 coding sequence is TGTGCCAGCAGCTTAACGCGCGCTAGCGGGGTCACAGATACGCAGTATTTT.

The rearrangement uses TRBV28 and TRBJ1-5; 8 bases are a match to TRBD1. With 4 bases clipped from V and 2 bases from J, the junction kept 4 bases outside the gene matches. The germline gives CDR1 MDHEN, CDR2 SYDVKM. This CDR3 is built from 15 residues. CDR3 nucleotides: TGTGCCAGCAGTTCTGGACAGGGAGGCAATCAGCCCCAGCATTTT. Protein product: CASSSGQGGNQPQHF.

CDR3 sequence reads: CASSPPAGAISETQYF. Here the CDR3 DNA reads TGTGCCAGCTCACCACCGGCGGGGGCCATAAGCGAGACCCAGTACTTC. This chain joins TRBV18 and TRBJ2-5, with D tentatively TRBD2 (7 bases). V gave up 0 bases and J gave up 5 bases, with 16 bases separating them. The CDR3 runs 16 residues. Germline V lookup: CDR1 KGHSH, CDR2 LQKENI.

This clone is medium-sized within its sample. This chain connects TRBV30 to TRBJ2-1; 7 bases map to TRBD1. The CDR3 length is 16 residues. V shed 3 bases and J 7 bases; nucleotides not matched to a gene: 15. CDR1 and CDR2 (germline): GTSNPN, SVGIG (reference sequence). Written as DNA, the CDR3 is TGTGCCTGGAGGGAACCCGGGACAGTCACTAGGAATGAGCAGTTCTTC. Amino acids: CAWREPGTVTRNEQFF.

V gene TRBV11-2 combines with J gene TRBJ1-4, with a tentative D call TRBD1 (5 bases). The CDR3 runs to 16 residues. Trimming pared 2 bases from V and 0 bases from J, leaving 10 bases between. Germline CDR1 SGHAT, CDR2 FQNNGV. The DNA for the CDR3 is TGTGCCAGCAGCTTAAGAGGCAGGGCAACTAATGAAAAACTGTTTTTT. Amino acids: CASSLRGRATNEKLFF.

V gene TRBV9 combines with J gene TRBJ2-7, with D hard to call. V lost 1 base and J 0 bases, leaving 8 bases between the germline ends. Germline V gene lookup returns CDR1 SGDLS and CDR2 YYNGEE. The length of the CDR3 is 14 residues. CDR3 in amino acids: CASSVQHNSYEQYF. The CDR3 nucleotides read TGTGCCAGCAGCGTACAACATAACTCCTACGAGCAGTACTTC.

The gene calls are TRBV6-5 and TRBJ1-1; possible D gene TRBD1, 5 bases. The V gene lost 7 bases and the J gene lost 5 bases, with 14 bases spanning the gap. The germline V gene has CDR1 MNHEY and CDR2 SVGAGI. CDR3 length equals 13 residues. CDR3 amino acids: CASKEEGRTEAFF. CDR3 sequence (DNA): TGTGCCAGCAAGGAGGAGGGGAGGACTGAAGCTTTCTTT.

This rearrangement joins TRBV30 to TRBJ2-1; tentatively, D is TRBD2 (5 bases). Germline V gene data show CDR1 as GTSNPN and CDR2 as SVGIG (reference sequence). Trimming stripped 3 bases from V and 4 bases from J, with 16 bases between. This CDR3 spans 15 amino acids. CDR3 sequence: CAWRGKAERYNEQFF. CDR3 nucleotides: TGTGCCTGGAGGGGTAAGGCGGAGCGGTACAATGAGCAGTTCTTC.

V usage is TRBV5-1 and J usage is TRBJ2-1, with 10 bases aligning to TRBD2. The CDR3 totals 15 residues. From germline, CDR1 is SGHRS and CDR2 YFSETQ. The V segment lost 0 bases and the J segment 8 bases; nucleotides outside the gene matches: 5. The CDR3 DNA follows: TGCGCCAGCAGCTTGGCGCCTAGCGGGAGCGATGAGCAGTTCTTC. Protein sequence: CASSLAPSGSDEQFF.

This clone turned up a few times. The rearrangement joins TRBV6-1 to TRBJ2-7, with TRBD1 matching 7 bases. The length of the CDR3 is 16 residues. Germline CDR1 reads MNHNS; CDR2 reads SASEGT. Trimming at V came to 3 bases and at J to 3 bases, leaving 11 bases not matched to a gene. The CDR3 reads CASSDPRQGSGYEQYF. The CDR3, as DNA: TGTGCCAGCAGTGATCCGAGACAGGGTTCAGGCTACGAGCAGTACTTC.

The chain employs TRBV11-2 and TRBJ2-2, with 10 bases lining up with TRBD2. This CDR3 region has 16 residues. The germline CDR1 and CDR2 sequences are SGHAT and FQNNGV. J gave up 2 bases and V 4 bases, and 4 bases lay outside the gene matches. As DNA, the CDR3 is TGTGCCAGCAGCTCAACTAGCGGGGCTAACACCGGGGAGCTGTTTTTT. Protein: CASSSTSGANTGELFF.

Concerning this clone itself: An end of the junction differs from the germline gene, which may be a read error. V is TRBV10-2 and J is TRBJ2-3; D perhaps matches TRBD2 (5 bases). Germline V lookup: CDR1 WSHSY, CDR2 SAAADI. The CDR3 is 13 amino acids. The DNA for the CDR3 is TGCGCCAGCAGTCCTAGCCGCACAGATACGCGGTATTTT. This gives the protein CASSPSRTDTRYF.

The chain has TRBV5-8 and TRBJ1-2; 7 bases are a match to TRBD1. Germline V gene lookup returns CDR1 SGHTS and CDR2 YDEGEE. V lost 5 bases and J lost 4; bases outside the gene matches: 11. The CDR3 totals 15 residues. The CDR3 DNA follows: TGTGCCAGCAGGGATCGGGACAGCCACCTCTATGGCTACACCTTC. It encodes CASRDRDSHLYGYTF.

The CDR3 nucleotides read TGTGCCAGCTTGGACAGGAGCAATGAGCAGTTCTTC. It is translated as CASLDRSNEQFF. V is TRBV25-1 and J is TRBJ2-1; 7 nucleotides line up with TRBD1. CDR1 MGHDK and CDR2 SYGVNS come from the germline V gene. With 8 bases clipped from V and 6 bases from J, the junction kept 4 bases outside the gene matches. This CDR3 has 12 residues.

The genes are TRBV4-2 and TRBJ2-1, with a possible D match to TRBD1 (5 bases). V lost 1 base, J lost 3 bases, and 13 bases lay in between. This CDR3 region has 16 residues. In germline, CDR1 is LGHNA, CDR2 YNFKEQ. The CDR3 nucleotides are TGTGCCAGCAGCCAAGGGGGCGGTACTGTCTACAATGAGCAGTTCTTC. Its translation: CASSQGGGTVYNEQFF.

The chain has TRBV28 and TRBJ2-1; TRBD2 agrees at 7 bases. Germline values: CDR1 MDHEN, CDR2 SYDVKM. The CDR3 spans 14 residues. With 5 bases clipped from V and 5 bases from J, the junction kept 6 bases outside the gene matches. CDR3 coding DNA: TGTGCCAGCAGTCTCGGGGGGTCGGACAATGAGCAGTTCTTC. Translating gives CASSLGGSDNEQFF.

The chain couples TRBV5-6 to TRBJ2-7; 9 bases line up with TRBD2. This CDR3 has 14 residues. J gave up 4 bases and V 3 bases, and 5 bases lay outside the gene matches. Germline V CDR1 and CDR2: SGHDT, YYEEEE. The CDR3 loop reads CASSSGLAYYEQYF. CDR3 DNA sequence: TGTGCCAGCAGCTCCGGACTAGCGTATTACGAGCAGTACTTC.

The V call is TRBV18, the J call TRBJ1-1; a possible D gene is TRBD1 (6 bases). In germline, CDR1 is KGHSH, CDR2 LQKENI. This CDR3 spans 14 amino acids. V was cut by 4 bases and J by 11 bases, with 20 bases left in between. The CDR3 nucleotides are TGTGCCAGCTCACGGGACACAGGATTAATCGGGGCTTTCTTT. This sequence encodes CASSRDTGLIGAFF.

The chain combines TRBV19 with TRBJ2-7, with D tentatively TRBD1 (6 bases). Germline CDR1 is LNHDA and CDR2 is SQIVND (reference sequence). CDR3 length: 13 amino acids. The germline V and J ends were trimmed by 1 base and 5 bases, with 9 bases remaining between them. This CDR3 is CASSIGQENEQYF. CDR3 coding DNA: TGTGCCAGTAGTATAGGACAGGAAAACGAGCAGTACTTC.

The chain combines TRBV29-1 with TRBJ2-3; a weak D match, TRBD2 (7 bases). V lost 7 bases and J 3 bases, leaving 14 bases between the germline ends. There are 13 residues in the CDR3. Germline V gene data show CDR1 as SQVTM and CDR2 as ANQGSEA. The CDR3 here is CSAGGVVTDTQYF. The CDR3, as DNA: TGCAGCGCGGGGGGCGTGGTGACAGATACGCAGTATTTT.

J is TRBJ2-7 and V is TRBV6-5; no reliable D call. The CDR3 is 15 residues long. V lost 6 bases to trimming and J lost 2 bases, with 17 bases between them. Looked up from germline, CDR1 is MNHEY and CDR2 is SVGAGI. CDR3 sequence reads: CASSPPMGQTYEQYF. Here the CDR3 DNA reads TGTGCCAGCAGCCCCCCGATGGGCCAGACCTACGAGCAGTACTTC.